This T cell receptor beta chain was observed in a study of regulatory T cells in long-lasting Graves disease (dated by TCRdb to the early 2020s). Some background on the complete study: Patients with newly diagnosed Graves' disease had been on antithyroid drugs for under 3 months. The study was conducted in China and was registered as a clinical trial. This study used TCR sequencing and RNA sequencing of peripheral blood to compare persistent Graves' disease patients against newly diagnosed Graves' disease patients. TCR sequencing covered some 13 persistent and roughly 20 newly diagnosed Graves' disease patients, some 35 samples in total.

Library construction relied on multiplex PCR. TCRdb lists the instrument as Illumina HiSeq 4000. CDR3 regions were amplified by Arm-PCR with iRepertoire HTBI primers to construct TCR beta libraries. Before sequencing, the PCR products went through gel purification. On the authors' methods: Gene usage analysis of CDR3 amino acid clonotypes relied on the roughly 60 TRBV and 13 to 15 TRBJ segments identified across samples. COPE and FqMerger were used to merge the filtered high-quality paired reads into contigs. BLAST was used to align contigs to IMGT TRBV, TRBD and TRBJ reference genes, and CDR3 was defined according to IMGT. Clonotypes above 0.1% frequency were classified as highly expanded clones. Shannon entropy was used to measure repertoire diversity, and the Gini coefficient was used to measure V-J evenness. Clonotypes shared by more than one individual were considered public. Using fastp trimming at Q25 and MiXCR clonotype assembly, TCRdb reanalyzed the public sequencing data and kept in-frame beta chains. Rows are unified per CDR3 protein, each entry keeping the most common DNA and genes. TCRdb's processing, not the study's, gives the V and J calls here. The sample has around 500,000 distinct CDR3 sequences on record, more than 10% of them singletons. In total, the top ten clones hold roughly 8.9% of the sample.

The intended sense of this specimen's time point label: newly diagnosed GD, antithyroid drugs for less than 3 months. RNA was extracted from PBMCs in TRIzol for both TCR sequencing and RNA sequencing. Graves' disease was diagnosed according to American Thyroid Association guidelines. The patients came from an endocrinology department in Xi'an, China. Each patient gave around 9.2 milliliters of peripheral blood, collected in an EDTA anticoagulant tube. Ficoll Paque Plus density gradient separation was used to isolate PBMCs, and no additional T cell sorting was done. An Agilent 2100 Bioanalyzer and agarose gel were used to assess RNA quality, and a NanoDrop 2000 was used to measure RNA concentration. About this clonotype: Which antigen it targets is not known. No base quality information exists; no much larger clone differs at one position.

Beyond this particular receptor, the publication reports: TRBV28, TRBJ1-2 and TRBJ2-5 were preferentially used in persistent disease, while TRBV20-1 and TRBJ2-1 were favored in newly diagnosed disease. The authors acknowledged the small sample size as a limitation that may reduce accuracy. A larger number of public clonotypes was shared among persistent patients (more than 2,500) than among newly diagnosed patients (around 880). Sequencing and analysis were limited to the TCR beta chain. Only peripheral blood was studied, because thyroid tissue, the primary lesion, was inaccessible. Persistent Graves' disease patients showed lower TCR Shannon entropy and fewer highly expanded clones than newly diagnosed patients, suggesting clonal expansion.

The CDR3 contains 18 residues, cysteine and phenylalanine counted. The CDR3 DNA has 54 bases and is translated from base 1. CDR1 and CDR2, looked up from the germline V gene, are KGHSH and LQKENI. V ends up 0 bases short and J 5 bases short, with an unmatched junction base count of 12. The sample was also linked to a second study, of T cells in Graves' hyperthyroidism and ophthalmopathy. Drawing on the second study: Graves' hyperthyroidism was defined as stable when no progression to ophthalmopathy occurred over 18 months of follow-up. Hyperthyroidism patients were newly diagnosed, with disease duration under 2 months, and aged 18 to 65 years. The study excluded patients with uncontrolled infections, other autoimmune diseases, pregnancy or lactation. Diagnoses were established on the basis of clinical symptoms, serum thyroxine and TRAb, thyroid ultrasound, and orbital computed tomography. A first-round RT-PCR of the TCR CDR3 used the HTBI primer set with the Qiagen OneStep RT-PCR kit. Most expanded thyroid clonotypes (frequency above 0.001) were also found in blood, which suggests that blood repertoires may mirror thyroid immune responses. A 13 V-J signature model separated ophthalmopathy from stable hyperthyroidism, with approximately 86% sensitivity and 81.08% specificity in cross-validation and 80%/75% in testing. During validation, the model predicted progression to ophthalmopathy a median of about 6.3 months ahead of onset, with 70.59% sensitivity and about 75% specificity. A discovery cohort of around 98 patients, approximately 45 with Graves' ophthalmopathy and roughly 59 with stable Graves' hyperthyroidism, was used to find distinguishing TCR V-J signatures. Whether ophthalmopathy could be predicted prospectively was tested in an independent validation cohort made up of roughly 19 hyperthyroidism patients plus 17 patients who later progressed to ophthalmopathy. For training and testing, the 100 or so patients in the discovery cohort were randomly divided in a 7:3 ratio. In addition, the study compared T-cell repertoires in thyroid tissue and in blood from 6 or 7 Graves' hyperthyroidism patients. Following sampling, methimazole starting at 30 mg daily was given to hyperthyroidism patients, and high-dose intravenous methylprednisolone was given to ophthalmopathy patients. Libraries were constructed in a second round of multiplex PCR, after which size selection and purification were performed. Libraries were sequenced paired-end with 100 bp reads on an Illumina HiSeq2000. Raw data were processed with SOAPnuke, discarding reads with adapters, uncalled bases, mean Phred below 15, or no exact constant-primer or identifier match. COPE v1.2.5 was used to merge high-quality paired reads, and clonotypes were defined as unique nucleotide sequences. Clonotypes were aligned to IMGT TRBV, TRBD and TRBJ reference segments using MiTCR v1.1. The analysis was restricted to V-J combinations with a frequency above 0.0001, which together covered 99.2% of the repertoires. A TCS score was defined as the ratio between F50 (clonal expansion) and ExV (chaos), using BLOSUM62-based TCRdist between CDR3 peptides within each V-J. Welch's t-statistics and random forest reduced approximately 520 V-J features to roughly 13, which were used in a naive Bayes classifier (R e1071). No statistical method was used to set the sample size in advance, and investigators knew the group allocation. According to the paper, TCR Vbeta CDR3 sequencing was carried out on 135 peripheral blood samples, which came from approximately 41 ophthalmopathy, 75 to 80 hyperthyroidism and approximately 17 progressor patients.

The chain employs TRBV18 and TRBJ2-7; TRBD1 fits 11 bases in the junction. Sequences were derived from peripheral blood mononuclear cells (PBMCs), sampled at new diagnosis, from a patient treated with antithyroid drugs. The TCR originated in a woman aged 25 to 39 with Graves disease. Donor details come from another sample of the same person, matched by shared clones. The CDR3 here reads CASSPPDRGREATHEQYF. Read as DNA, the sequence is TGTGCCAGCTCACCACCGGACAGGGGGCGTGAGGCTACCCACGAGCAGTACTTC.